The next 29 T cell receptor beta chains were all read from a single sample in a study of PD-L1 blockade in urothelial cancer. The assay was immunoSEQ multiplex PCR, and TCRdb's table has in-frame clones only and misses some. There are tens of thousands of clones in the sample; 86% occur only once, and 2.5% to 3.5% lies in the top ten. The sequenced sample was PBMCs, obtained around atezolizumab (anti-PD-L1) treatment. These receptors all come from a man aged 50-59 years with urothelial cancer.

Only a few counts were recorded for this clone. The CDR3 region is CASSEGTSEDEQYF. In DNA, the CDR3 is TGCGCCAGCAGTGAGGGGACTTCCGAGGACGAGCAGTACTTC. V usage is TRBV10-2 and J usage is TRBJ2-7, with a possible D match to TRBD2 (6 bases). The V and J ends lost 2 bases and 5 bases respectively, with 13 bases between them. Germline V lookup: CDR1 WSHSY, CDR2 SAAADI. There are 14 residues in the CDR3.

The rearrangement links TRBV6-6 to TRBJ2-7, with TRBD1 as a possible D gene (6 bases). CDR3 length equals 15 residues. V dropped 4 bases and J dropped 4 bases, with 17 bases sitting between them. Germline CDR1 and CDR2: MNHNY and SVGAGI (reference sequence). CDR3 bases: TGTGCCAGCAGTTCTAGACAGGAGCCCGAATACGAGCAGTACTTC. Encoded protein: CASSSRQEPEYEQYF.

This clone was counted only a few times. The rearrangement joins TRBV5-1 to TRBJ2-3; D is perhaps TRBD2 (5 bases). The V gene's germline CDR1 is SGHRS and CDR2 YFSETQ. Trimming cost V 3 bases and J 2 bases, with 10 bases left between them. The CDR3 is 14 amino acids. Here the CDR3 reads CASSYLGATDTQYF. The CDR3 DNA follows: TGCGCCAGCAGCTATTTGGGAGCCACAGATACGCAGTATTTT.

This clone was detected only once. The chain uses TRBV18 and TRBJ2-1, with TRBD2 matching over 14 bases. Germline CDR1 is KGHSH and CDR2 is LQKENI. J gave up 9 bases and V 6 bases, and 10 bases lay outside the gene matches. The CDR3 runs to 16 residues. CDR3 sequence (DNA): TGTGCCAGCTCCCGAACCGGGACTAGCGGGAGCAGTGAGCAGTTCTTC. It translates to CASSRTGTSGSSEQFF.

The chain is built from TRBV27 and TRBJ2-1; possibly TRBD1 for D (5 bases). V was pared by 5 bases and J by 4 bases, with 9 bases between. The germline V gene has CDR1 MNHEY and CDR2 SMNVEV (reference sequence). CDR3 length: 13 amino acids. CDR3 sequence: CASSPTVYNEQFF. The CDR3 DNA follows: TGTGCCAGCAGTCCGACAGTATACAATGAGCAGTTCTTC.

J is TRBJ2-1 and V is TRBV6-4; 7 bases align to TRBD2. This CDR3 is built from 13 residues. The germline gives CDR1 MRHNA, CDR2 SNTAGT. V shed 0 bases, J shed 15 bases, and the junction held 8 bases outside the gene matches. As DNA, the CDR3 is TGTGCCAGCAGTGACTCGCGGGAGTCCAGGCGGTTCTTC. As protein: CASSDSRESRRFF.

V gene TRBV5-1 combines with J gene TRBJ2-7, with 8 bases aligning to TRBD1. The CDR3 runs to 13 residues. Germline assignment: CDR1 SGHRS and CDR2 YFSETQ. Germline trimming cut 6 bases from V and 2 bases from J; bases unmatched to any gene: 4. In DNA form, the CDR3 reads TGCGCCAGCACGGGACAGGTTACCTACGAGCAGTACTTC. This codes for CASTGQVTYEQYF.

The rearrangement joins TRBV7-2 to TRBJ2-3; D is ambiguous. The germline V gene has CDR1 SGHTA and CDR2 FQGNSA. V was pared by 4 bases and J by 4 bases, with 9 bases between. The CDR3 is 13 amino acids. CDR3 amino acids: CASSSPYSDTQYF. For the CDR3, the DNA is TGTGCCAGCAGCTCCCCCTACTCAGATACGCAGTATTTT.

The chain couples TRBV7-3 to TRBJ1-2; 9 nucleotides line up with TRBD1. The CDR3 extends over 18 amino acids. Per germline, CDR1 SGHTA and CDR2 FQGTGA. The V and J ends lost 5 bases and 0 bases, in that order; junction bases with no gene match: 13. The CDR3 reads CASSPEGTGKKTNYGYTF. CDR3 DNA: TGTGCCAGCAGCCCGGAAGGGACAGGGAAAAAAACTAACTATGGCTACACCTTC.

The V call is TRBV7-3, the J call TRBJ2-6, with a possible D match to TRBD2 (6 bases). Germline V gene sequence: CDR1 SGHTA, CDR2 FQGTGA. The CDR3 runs to 16 residues. The V end was cut by 2 bases, the J end by 0 bases, with 8 bases between. CDR3 in amino acids: CASSLVGSSGANVLTF. The DNA for the CDR3 is TGTGCCAGCAGCTTAGTCGGGAGCTCTGGGGCCAACGTCCTGACTTTC.

The chain recombines TRBV21-1 with TRBJ2-7; the listed D gene, TRBD2, was not tested against the DNA. TRBV21-1 is deemed a pseudogene. The CDR3 runs 18 residues. CDR3 in DNA: TGTGCCAGCAGCGCAGACGGTTGGGTTGAGGGATGGGCCTACGAGCAGTACTTC. This encodes CASSADGWVEGWAYEQYF.

The V call is TRBV9, the J call TRBJ2-5; 7 nucleotides agree with TRBD2. Germline values: CDR1 SGDLS, CDR2 YYNGEE. This CDR3 region has 15 residues. The J segment lost 3 bases and the V segment lost 6 bases, leaving 11 bases of the junction unmatched. This CDR3 is CASTMTGTKKETQYF. CDR3 coding DNA: TGTGCCAGCACCATGACCGGGACTAAAAAAGAGACCCAGTACTTC.

V and J are TRBV5-4 and TRBJ2-7, with 9 bases fitting TRBD2. V dropped 0 bases and J dropped 5; count of bases not matched to a gene: 9. Germline V CDR1 and CDR2: SGHNT, YYREEE (reference sequence). CDR3 length: 16 residues. The CDR3 sequence: CASSLVLGREGDEQYF. The CDR3, as DNA: TGTGCCAGCAGCTTGGTCCTCGGGCGGGAGGGCGACGAGCAGTACTTC.

A few counts support this clone. The J gene is TRBJ1-2, the V gene TRBV28; no reliable D call. Trimming shortened V by 3 bases and J by 5 bases, and 4 bases separated the two germline ends. The CDR3 length is 11 residues. The germline V gene has CDR1 MDHEN and CDR2 SYDVKM. The DNA for the CDR3 is TGTGCCAGCAGTTTTATTTATGGCTACACCTTC. Residues: CASSFIYGYTF.

The chain links TRBV4-2 to TRBJ2-5; 7 bases align to TRBD2. The germline CDR1 and CDR2 sequences are LGHNA and YNFKEQ. V lost 0 bases and J lost 4; bases outside the gene matches: 2. This CDR3 contains 14 residues. The CDR3 nucleotides read TGTGCCAGCAGCCAAGAGGCTAGCGGAGAGACCCAGTACTTC. Protein: CASSQEASGETQYF.

This sequence joins TRBV15 and TRBJ2-2; TRBD1 is a possible D gene (5 bases). Deletions cut 0 bases from V and 12 bases from J, with 8 bases between. The CDR3 extends over 12 amino acids. CDR1 and CDR2 (germline): LNHNV, YYDKDF (reference sequence). CDR3 amino acids: CATSRDWGKLFF. In nucleotides, the CDR3 is TGTGCCACCAGCAGAGATTGGGGCAAGCTGTTTTTT.

The chain is built from TRBV18 and TRBJ2-2; 8 nucleotides agree with TRBD1. The J segment lost 15 bases and the V segment lost 1 base, leaving 4 bases of the junction unmatched. Germline lookup yields CDR1 KGHSH and CDR2 LQKENI. The CDR3 consists of 12 residues. CDR3 region: CASSPRDRRLFF. The CDR3 DNA sequence: TGTGCCAGCTCACCACGGGACAGGAGGTTGTTTTTT. Based on the CDR3 plus reference TRBV18 and TRBJ2-2, the full variable domain is NAGVMQNPRHLVRRRGQEARLRCSPMKGHSHVYWYRQLPEEGLKFMVYLQKENIIDESGMPKERFSAEFPKEGPSILRIQQVVRGDSAAYFCASSPRDRRLFFGEGSRLTVL.

This clone was seen more than once but under ten times. The V call is TRBV28, the J call TRBJ2-1; TRBD2 agrees at 7 bases. The CDR3 sequence is 13 residues long. Germline trimming cut 10 bases from V and 1 base from J; bases unmatched to any gene: 4. The V gene's germline CDR1 is MDHEN and CDR2 SYDVKM. CDR3 residues: CATPRESYNEQFF. The CDR3 DNA reads as TGTGCCACGCCGCGGGAGTCCTACAATGAGCAGTTCTTC.

This clone was detected only once. This chain uses TRBV28 with TRBJ2-1; 10 bases line up with TRBD2. CDR1 and CDR2 (germline): MDHEN, SYDVKM. The CDR3 covers 21 residues. V shed 0 bases, J shed 9 bases, and the junction held 23 bases outside the gene matches. CDR3: CASSLWTRRRRAGGPGGEQFF. CDR3 coding DNA: TGTGCCAGCAGTTTATGGACCCGCCGGCGGAGAGCGGGAGGGCCTGGGGGTGAGCAGTTCTTC.

The chain combines TRBV6-5 with TRBJ2-1; TRBD2 agrees at 13 bases. Germline assignment: CDR1 MNHEY and CDR2 SVGAGI. The CDR3 runs 15 residues. V was pared by 5 bases and J by 7 bases, with 5 bases of the junction left unmatched. The CDR3 sequence: CASSPPGLAGNEQFF. In nucleotides, the CDR3 is TGTGCCAGCAGTCCCCCGGGACTAGCGGGAAATGAGCAGTTCTTC.

The chain's CDR3 is CASSQGTGQNYEQYF. The CDR3 DNA sequence: TGCGCCAGCAGCCAAGGAACAGGGCAGAACTACGAGCAGTACTTC. V is TRBV4-1 and J is TRBJ2-7; D is perhaps TRBD1 (6 bases). The CDR3 sequence is 15 residues long. Germline values: CDR1 MGHRA, CDR2 YSYEKL. V lost 1 base and J lost 3, with 13 bases in between.

This clone was counted a single time. This sequence joins TRBV27 and TRBJ1-5, with D possibly being TRBD1 (5 bases). Trimming pared 6 bases from V and 2 bases from J, leaving 11 bases between. This CDR3 is built from 14 residues. The V gene's germline CDR1 is MNHEY and CDR2 SMNVEV (reference sequence). This CDR3 is CASSQGNGNQPQHF. The CDR3 nucleotides are TGTGCCAGCAGCCAGGGAAATGGCAATCAGCCCCAGCATTTT.

The gene calls are TRBV27 and TRBJ1-4; TRBD1 is a possible D gene (6 bases). The length of the CDR3 is 13 residues. V lost 4 bases to trimming and J lost 8 bases, with 11 bases between them. Looked up from germline, CDR1 is MNHEY and CDR2 is SMNVEV (reference sequence). The CDR3 DNA reads TGTGCCAGCAGTTCCCACAGGGAAGAAAAACTGTTTTTT. It yields the protein CASSSHREEKLFF. The variable domain in full, with the rest retrieved from reference TRBV27 and TRBJ1-4, is EAQVTQNPRYLITVTGKKLTVTCSQNMNHEYMSWYRQDPGLGLRQIYYSMNVEVTDKGDVPEGYKVSRKEKRNFPLILESPSPNQTSLYFCASSSHREEKLFFGSGTQLSVL.

V usage is TRBV18 and J usage is TRBJ2-5, with a possible D match to TRBD1 (6 bases). Germline CDR1 is KGHSH and CDR2 is LQKENI. The ends were cut back, 6 bases at V and 2 bases at J, with 10 bases in the middle. The CDR3 extends over 13 amino acids. The CDR3: CASSQGQQETQYF. Here the CDR3 DNA reads TGTGCCAGCTCCCAAGGACAGCAAGAGACCCAGTACTTC.

This clone was observed a handful of times. The CDR3 reads CASSQERTNSPLHF. CDR3 coding DNA: TGTGCCAGCAGCCAGGAGCGGACTAATTCACCCCTCCACTTT. The rearrangement links TRBV4-2 to TRBJ1-6; the D is unclear. V was pared by 3 bases and J by 6 bases, with 9 bases between. CDR3 length: 14 amino acids. Germline assignment: CDR1 LGHNA and CDR2 YNFKEQ.

This clone is a singleton in its sample. Germline and junction disagree at one end, which may indicate a read error. This chain uses TRBV20-1 with TRBJ2-3, with D maybe TRBD1 (6 bases). This CDR3 is 10 amino acids long. Germline V lookup: CDR1 DFQATT, CDR2 SNEGSKA (reference sequence). DNA of the CDR3: TGCAGTGCTAGGGGACAAGCCCCTCCGTTT. It translates to CSARGQAPPF.

V usage is TRBV29-1 and J usage is TRBJ2-1; 7 nucleotides align to TRBD1. CDR1 is SQVTM, CDR2 ANQGSEA, per germline. With 7 bases clipped from V and 7 bases from J, the junction kept 7 bases outside the gene matches. This CDR3 comprises 12 residues. The CDR3 region is CSARQGRNEQFF. CDR3 bases: TGCAGCGCCCGACAGGGAAGGAATGAGCAGTTCTTC.

The V gene is TRBV7-9, the J gene TRBJ2-7, with 10 bases that match TRBD2. V lost 7 bases and J lost 5; bases outside the gene matches: 17. The CDR3 sequence is 17 residues long. Germline V gene sequence: CDR1 SEHNR, CDR2 FQNEAQ (reference sequence). CDR3 coding DNA: TGTGCCAGCACCAAAACGGGTTTTAGCGGGAGGCCCCACGAGCAGTACTTC. Amino acids: CASTKTGFSGRPHEQYF.

This rearrangement joins TRBV28 to TRBJ2-7; TRBD1 agrees at 7 bases. This CDR3 is built from 13 residues. J lost 0 bases, V lost 10 bases, and 6 bases had no gene match. Germline CDR1 and CDR2: MDHEN and SYDVKM. CDR3 coding DNA: TGTGCCACAACAGGGGCGGACTCCTACGAGCAGTACTTC. It specifies CATTGADSYEQYF.